These 26 T cell receptor beta chains came from one sample sequenced in a study of cytomegalovirus exposure and HLA in healthy donors. Both 60 Vbeta primers and 13 Jbeta primers went into the PCR. Profiled with immunoSEQ multiplex PCR; TCRdb holds only in-frame clones, not every one. The sample carries more than 95,000 clones, approximately 74% recorded once. The sample taken for sequencing was PBMCs. Receptors were obtained from a woman aged 65 to 85 in good health and CMV-seropositive.

This clone has more than one count but fewer than ten. V is TRBV7-3 and J is TRBJ1-1; D unresolved. V was cut by 0 bases and J by 6 bases, with 8 bases left in between. The CDR3 runs 13 residues. Germline V CDR1 and CDR2: SGHTA, FQGTGA. In DNA form, the CDR3 reads TGTGCCAGCAGCTTAACAGGAGGCCCTGAAGCTTTCTTT. This gives the protein CASSLTGGPEAFF.

V is TRBV9 and J is TRBJ2-2; D perhaps matches TRBD1 (7 bases). The V gene lost 0 bases and the J gene lost 4 bases, with 10 bases spanning the gap. The CDR3 has 15 residues. The germline CDR1 and CDR2 sequences are SGDLS and YYNGEE. DNA of the CDR3: TGTGCCAGCAGCGTAGGGAGGGGGCTCACCGGGGAGCTGTTTTTT. Its protein is CASSVGRGLTGELFF.

The chain uses TRBV5-1 and TRBJ1-2; D not certain. The germline V gene encodes CDR1 SGHRS and CDR2 YFSETQ. V was pared by 1 base and J by 6 bases, with 13 bases between. This CDR3 is built from 14 residues. The CDR3 loop is CASSLPGTWDGYTF. As DNA, the CDR3 is TGCGCCAGCAGCTTGCCGGGAACCTGGGATGGCTACACCTTC.

This clone showed up just once. The chain carries TRBV14 and TRBJ2-5; a possible D gene is TRBD2 (5 bases). CDR1 and CDR2 from the germline V gene are SGHDN and FVKESK. The ends were cut back, 1 base at V and 7 bases at J, with 7 bases in the middle. This CDR3 spans 12 amino acids. The CDR3 sequence is CASSQVGGTQYF. The CDR3 coding sequence is TGTGCCAGCAGCCAAGTTGGAGGGACCCAGTACTTC.

This chain links TRBV19 with TRBJ1-1; D gene ambiguous. V lost 5 bases and J lost 5, with 18 bases in between. This CDR3 has 15 amino acids. The germline CDR1 and CDR2 sequences are LNHDA and SQIVND (reference sequence). The chain's CDR3 is CASSSTGQPGTEAFF. The CDR3 bases are TGTGCCAGTAGTTCAACCGGGCAGCCGGGAACTGAAGCTTTCTTT.

This chain joins TRBV18 and TRBJ2-7; D gene uncertain. Trimming removed 2 bases at V and 7 bases at J, with 15 bases between. Germline lookup yields CDR1 KGHSH and CDR2 LQKENI. This CDR3 contains 14 residues. CDR3 nucleotides: TGTGCCAGCTCACCAACCGGGTCTAGGTGGGAGCAGTACTTC. This translates into CASSPTGSRWEQYF.

V and J are TRBV5-1 and TRBJ2-7; D gene ambiguous. V lost 0 bases to trimming and J lost 3 bases, with 13 bases between them. The CDR3 spans 15 residues. Germline V lookup: CDR1 SGHRS, CDR2 YFSETQ. CDR3 amino acids: CASSLEYGADYEQYF. The CDR3 region has the DNA TGCGCCAGCAGCTTGGAGTATGGTGCAGACTACGAGCAGTACTTC.

This chain joins TRBV28 and TRBJ1-2; 9 nucleotides line up with TRBD1. The V segment lost 4 bases and the J segment 7 bases; nucleotides outside the gene matches: 10. The CDR3 has 15 amino acids. From germline, CDR1 is MDHEN and CDR2 SYDVKM. The CDR3 coding sequence is TGTGCCAGCAGTTCCTATCAGGACAGGGGTGGTGGCTACACCTTC. It encodes CASSSYQDRGGGYTF.

This chain links TRBV7-3 with TRBJ1-1; D is uncertain. Trimming took off 4 bases at V and 0 bases at J, with 6 bases between the two ends. Germline-derived CDR1 and CDR2 are SGHTA and FQGTGA. CDR3 length: 13 amino acids. CDR3 coding DNA: TGTGCCAGCAGCTCCCTACTGAACACTGAAGCTTTCTTT. Its translation is CASSSLLNTEAFF.

CDR3 amino acids: CASSGTSGRAIVGTDTQYF. CDR3 bases: TGCGCCAGCAGTGGGACTAGCGGGAGGGCGATAGTCGGCACAGATACGCAGTATTTT. This chain uses TRBV10-2 with TRBJ2-3, with 15 bases matching TRBD2. The V gene's germline CDR1 is WSHSY and CDR2 SAAADI. The CDR3 spans 19 residues. V shed 4 bases and J 1 base; nucleotides not matched to a gene: 9.

In its sample, this clone was seen a few times. The rearrangement links TRBV28 to TRBJ1-5; TRBD1 aligns across 8 bases. J gave up 6 bases and V 4 bases, and 8 bases lay outside the gene matches. CDR3 length: 15 amino acids. Germline CDR1 MDHEN, CDR2 SYDVKM. CDR3 nucleotides: TGTGCCAGCAGTTCCCGACAGGGGAAAGGTCAGCCCCAGCATTTT. This encodes CASSSRQGKGQPQHF.

The chain has TRBV27 and TRBJ1-5; 7 bases are a match to TRBD1. CDR1 is MNHEY and CDR2 is SMNVEV in the germline V gene (reference sequence). This CDR3 comprises 14 residues. The trim removed 6 bases at V and 7 bases at J, leaving 9 bases unmatched. The CDR3 bases are TGTGCCAGCAGCCGCCAGGGGGGCTGGCAGCCCCAGCATTTT. Its protein is CASSRQGGWQPQHF.

The chain carries TRBV18 and TRBJ2-1, with a tentative D call TRBD1 (5 bases). The germline V gene has CDR1 KGHSH and CDR2 LQKENI. V shed 1 base and J shed 6 bases, with 7 bases lying between them. The CDR3 totals 13 residues. CDR3 DNA sequence: TGTGCCAGCTCACCACAGCAGGGCAATGAGCAGTTCTTC. Its translation: CASSPQQGNEQFF.

This clone was seen only once. This rearrangement joins TRBV25-1 to TRBJ2-2; D possibly corresponds to TRBD2 (7 bases). Germline CDR1 and CDR2: MGHDK and SYGVNS. V dropped 6 bases and J dropped 4 bases, with 18 bases sitting between them. The CDR3 length is 16 residues. The CDR3 sequence is CASRGWGAGVTGELFF. CDR3 DNA sequence: TGTGCCAGCAGGGGATGGGGGGCGGGGGTCACCGGGGAGCTGTTTTTT.

The gene calls are TRBV19 and TRBJ1-2; D uncertain. The CDR3 length is 14 residues. Germline V gives CDR1 LNHDA, CDR2 SQIVND (reference sequence). V gave up 4 bases and J gave up 2 bases, with 11 bases separating them. CDR3 DNA sequence: TGTGCCAGTAGTAGTCTCGCGGTAAACTATGGCTACACCTTC. Translation gives CASSSLAVNYGYTF.

V gene TRBV5-1 combines with J gene TRBJ2-1; TRBD1 matches 8 bases. The CDR3 has 19 amino acids. With V trimmed by 3 bases and J by 0 bases, 14 bases remained unmatched. Germline CDR1 SGHRS, CDR2 YFSETQ. CDR3 protein: CASSSAQGGSIISYNEQFF. The CDR3 coding sequence is TGCGCCAGCAGCTCGGCACAGGGGGGCTCGATTATCTCCTACAATGAGCAGTTCTTC.

CDR3: CAWSAQGNQPQHF. CDR3 sequence (DNA): TGTGCCTGGAGCGCACAGGGTAATCAGCCCCAGCATTTT. The chain links TRBV30 to TRBJ1-5, with a possible D match to TRBD1 (6 bases). Trimming took off 3 bases at V and 4 bases at J, with 10 bases between the two ends. The germline CDR1 and CDR2 sequences are GTSNPN and SVGIG (reference sequence). The CDR3 is made up of 13 amino acids.

The chain couples TRBV2 to TRBJ2-2, with D possibly TRBD1 on 6 matching bases. Germline values: CDR1 SNHLY, CDR2 FYNNEI. V was shortened by 7 bases and J by 0 bases, with 12 bases between the two germline ends. This CDR3 has 15 residues. DNA for the CDR3: TGTGCCAGCAAGAGACAGGCCACGAACACCGGGGAGCTGTTTTTT. Its translation is CASKRQATNTGELFF.

This clone was seen more than once but under ten times. The chain has TRBV27 and TRBJ2-7; 7 nucleotides line up with TRBD2. Germline V gene data show CDR1 as MNHEY and CDR2 as SMNVEV (reference sequence). V lost 2 bases and J lost 5; bases outside the gene matches: 9. The CDR3 is 15 residues long. The CDR3 is CASSLIRTSRNEQYF. In nucleotides, the CDR3 is TGTGCCAGCAGTTTAATCCGGACTAGTCGTAACGAGCAGTACTTC.

This sequence joins TRBV5-1 and TRBJ2-7; tentative D call: TRBD2 (6 bases). The CDR3 contains 15 residues. Trimming removed 3 bases from V and 5 bases from J, with 18 bases in between. From germline, CDR1 is SGHRS and CDR2 YFSETQ. CDR3 residues: CASSSAPSAVNEQYF. In DNA, the CDR3 is TGCGCCAGCAGCTCCGCCCCTAGCGCCGTTAACGAGCAGTACTTC.

This CDR3 is CSVGGTANTGELFF. CDR3 DNA sequence: TGCAGCGTTGGCGGGACAGCGAACACCGGGGAGCTGTTTTTT. The chain recombines TRBV29-1 with TRBJ2-2, with a weak D call TRBD1 (7 bases). The CDR3 runs 14 residues. CDR1 and CDR2 from the germline V gene are SQVTM and ANQGSEA. Trimming removed 4 bases from V and 0 bases from J, with 9 bases in between.

This clone was detected once. This chain joins TRBV5-1 and TRBJ2-2, with 9 bases fitting TRBD1. This CDR3 contains 16 residues. Losses at the gene ends were 4 bases for V and 0 bases for J; bases not matched to a gene: 4. Per the germline V gene, CDR1 is SGHRS and CDR2 is YFSETQ. The CDR3 DNA is TGCGCCAGCAGCATAGGACAGGGGTCGAACACCGGGGAGCTGTTTTTT. This codes for CASSIGQGSNTGELFF.

The chain uses TRBV5-8 and TRBJ2-5, with D hard to call. TRBJ2-7 explains the end of the DNA better; the J call may be wrong. The CDR3 is 11 residues long. Looked up from germline, CDR1 is SGHTS and CDR2 is YDEGEE. The CDR3 DNA reads as TGTGCCAGCAGCTCTCATTACGAGCAGTACTTC. Encoded protein: CASSSHYEQYF.

The chain couples TRBV4-2 to TRBJ2-3; 11 positions agree with TRBD2. This CDR3 region has 15 residues. Trimming cost V 1 base and J 4 bases; bases outside gene matches: 1. Germline CDR1 LGHNA, CDR2 YNFKEQ. The CDR3 coding sequence is TGTGCCAGCAGCCAAGGTAGCGGGGGGGCAGATACGCAGTATTTT. Amino acid sequence: CASSQGSGGADTQYF.

The V gene is TRBV11-3, the J gene TRBJ2-1; D remains unclear. This CDR3 has 13 residues. The germline gives CDR1 SGHNT, CDR2 YENEEA. V was pared by 3 bases and J by 7 bases, with 10 bases between. As DNA, the CDR3 is TGTGCCAGCAGCTTCTCAGTCGTTAATGAGCAGTTCTTC. It yields the protein CASSFSVVNEQFF.

V is TRBV27 and J is TRBJ2-7; D possibly corresponds to TRBD1 (6 bases). Germline CDR1 and CDR2: MNHEY and SMNVEV (reference sequence). V was cut by 6 bases and J by 3 bases, with 12 bases left in between. The CDR3 consists of 13 residues. The CDR3 DNA follows: TGTGCCAGCAGCGGGTCAGGGGACTACGAGCAGTACTTC. It yields the protein CASSGSGDYEQYF.